These 15 T cell receptor beta chains were sequenced from one sample in a study of blood T cell repertoires in COVID-19. Some clones are missing from TCRdb's copy, which holds only in-frame ones; the method was immunoSEQ multiplex PCR. The sample records 200,000 to 250,000 clones, approximately 84% being singletons. The specimen sequenced was peripheral blood. The receptors were sampled from a man aged 35 to 55 with acute or convalescent COVID-19.

In its sample, this clone was seen a few times. V is TRBV30 and J is TRBJ1-2; 7 nucleotides line up with TRBD1. This CDR3 has 12 amino acids. Trimming at V came to 1 base and at J to 8 bases, leaving 4 bases not matched to a gene. Per the germline V gene, CDR1 is GTSNPN and CDR2 is SVGIG (reference sequence). The CDR3 region has the DNA TGTGCCTGGAGTGACAGGGGCATCGGCTACACCTTC. The encoded protein is CAWSDRGIGYTF.

The chain has TRBV7-9 and TRBJ2-7; 10 positions match TRBD2. The CDR3 is 16 residues long. The J segment lost 4 bases and the V segment lost 4 bases, leaving 10 bases of the junction unmatched. CDR1 and CDR2 (germline): SEHNR, FQNEAQ (reference sequence). The CDR3 region is CASSSWKGLAVYEQYF. Written as DNA, the CDR3 is TGTGCCAGCAGCTCATGGAAAGGACTAGCGGTTTACGAGCAGTACTTC. The variable domain in full, completed from reference TRBV7-9 and TRBJ2-7, reads DTGVSQNPRHKITKRGQNVTFRCDPISEHNRLYWYRQTLGQGPEFLTYFQNEAQLEKSRLLSDRFSAERPKGSFSTLEIQRTEQGDSAMYLCASSSWKGLAVYEQYFGPGTRLTVT.

The chain couples TRBV11-2 to TRBJ1-2, with 7 bases identical to TRBD1. This CDR3 contains 14 residues. Germline V gene sequence: CDR1 SGHAT, CDR2 FQNNGV. Trimming cost V 0 bases and J 6 bases; bases outside gene matches: 4. The CDR3 reads CASSLDLGGNGYTF. In nucleotides, the CDR3 is TGTGCCAGCAGCTTAGATCTAGGGGGCAATGGCTACACCTTC.

This chain links TRBV23-1 with TRBJ1-1; D gene uncertain. TRBV23-1 is noted as an ORF with a role that remains uncertain. The CDR3 length is 16 residues. V lost 7 bases to trimming and J lost 0 bases, with 18 bases between them. CDR3 loop: CASKSKQILMNTEAFF. CDR3 bases: TGCGCCAGCAAGTCAAAACAGATCCTCATGAACACTGAAGCTTTCTTT.

The chain joins TRBV6-6 to TRBJ1-4; TRBD1 is a possible D gene (6 bases). The V end lost 3 bases, the J end lost 4 bases, and 12 bases lay between the germline ends. Per the germline V gene, CDR1 is MNHNY and CDR2 is SVGAGI (reference sequence). The CDR3 spans 15 residues. CDR3 amino acids: CASSYNGGLNEKLFF. The CDR3 DNA follows: TGTGCCAGCAGTTATAACGGGGGGCTTAATGAAAAACTGTTTTTT.

J is TRBJ1-2 and V is TRBV29-1; TRBD1 might be the D (5 bases). The CDR3 has 15 residues. CDR1 is SQVTM and CDR2 is ANQGSEA in the germline V gene. Trimming took 0 bases from V and 3 from J, leaving 14 bases between them. Written as DNA, the CDR3 is TGCAGCGTTGAAGATCGAGTCGGCAGGGACTATGGCTACACCTTC. Translation: CSVEDRVGRDYGYTF.

This clone was seen only once. The CDR3 is CASSLGGPAYEQYF. In DNA, the CDR3 is TGTGCCAGCAGTTTGGGGGGACCTGCCTACGAGCAGTACTTC. V is TRBV27 and J is TRBJ2-7; weak D call: TRBD2 (6 bases). The CDR3 extends over 14 amino acids. The V and J ends lost 3 bases and 2 bases respectively, with 11 bases between them. The germline gives CDR1 MNHEY, CDR2 SMNVEV (reference sequence).

The chain uses TRBV2 and TRBJ2-1; TRBD2 matches 8 bases. The V gene end was trimmed by 8 bases and the J gene end by 10 bases; junction bases not matched to a gene: 16. The CDR3 is made up of 15 amino acids. Per germline, CDR1 SNHLY and CDR2 FYNNEI. The CDR3 DNA sequence: TGTGCCAGCCGCCAGGCGGGGGGTACCTCCAGCGAGCAGTTCTTC. It translates to CASRQAGGTSSEQFF.

The V call is TRBV9, the J call TRBJ2-2; 9 positions match TRBD2. Germline V lookup: CDR1 SGDLS, CDR2 YYNGEE. Germline trimming cut 4 bases from V and 3 bases from J; bases unmatched to any gene: 4. The CDR3 length is 15 residues. CDR3 protein: CASSYSGGDTGELFF. The CDR3 nucleotides read TGTGCCAGCAGCTATAGCGGGGGCGACACCGGGGAGCTGTTTTTT.

CDR3 amino acids: CASSGPGAVNGYTF. The CDR3 nucleotides are TGTGCCAGCAGCGGCCCCGGTGCGGTTAATGGCTACACCTTC. This chain joins TRBV7-2 and TRBJ1-2; D unclear. V was cut by 5 bases and J by 6 bases, with 16 bases left in between. Germline CDR1 reads SGHTA; CDR2 reads FQGNSA. The CDR3 is made up of 14 amino acids.

The chain couples TRBV11-2 to TRBJ1-1; the match to TRBD1 covers 9 bases. Germline values: CDR1 SGHAT, CDR2 FQNNGV. The CDR3 covers 15 residues. The V gene end was trimmed by 4 bases and the J gene end by 1 base; junction bases not matched to a gene: 4. The CDR3 bases are TGTGCCAGCAGCTCAACAGGGGGCGCGAACACTGAAGCTTTCTTT. The encoded protein is CASSSTGGANTEAFF.

The chain recombines TRBV3-1 (or the pseudogene TRBV3-2) with TRBJ2-7; TRBD1 matches at 12 bases. J gave up 7 bases and V 1 base, and 2 bases lay outside the gene matches. Germline V gene lookup returns CDR1 LGHDT and CDR2 YNNKEL (reference sequence). The CDR3 length is 14 residues. In DNA form, the CDR3 reads TGTGCCAGCAGCCAAGGGGACAGGGGGCGAGAGCAGTACTTC. This gives the protein CASSQGDRGREQYF.

J is TRBJ2-7 and V is TRBV18, with TRBD1 identical over 7 bases. The CDR3 extends over 14 amino acids. Per the germline V gene, CDR1 is KGHSH and CDR2 is LQKENI. The V gene end was trimmed by 4 bases and the J gene end by 2 bases; junction bases not matched to a gene: 5. CDR3 nucleotides: TGTGCCAGCTCACGACAGGGCCTCCCCTACGAGCAGTACTTC. Translated, it gives CASSRQGLPYEQYF.

This sequence joins TRBV6-1 and TRBJ2-7, with D possibly TRBD1 on 5 matching bases. The length of the CDR3 is 16 residues. In germline, CDR1 is MNHNS, CDR2 SASEGT. Between the trimmed V and J ends, which lost 4 bases and 0 bases, there was a span of 16 bases. CDR3 bases: TGTGCCAGCAGTGGTGGCAGGGCCTCGTCCTCCTACGAGCAGTACTTC. This translates into CASSGGRASSSYEQYF.

This clone was recorded only once. The V and J genes are TRBV18 and TRBJ1-4, with 7 bases matching TRBD1. From germline, CDR1 is KGHSH and CDR2 LQKENI. V trimming: 6 bases; J trimming: 8 bases; junction bases outside the gene matches: 12. This CDR3 contains 15 residues. The CDR3 loop reads CASSQYRGLEEKLFF. The CDR3 coding sequence is TGTGCCAGCTCCCAATACAGGGGATTGGAAGAAAAACTGTTTTTT.